This TCR beta chain stems from a study of Graves' ophthalmopathy and Graves' hyperthyroidism. Per germline, CDR1 GTSNPN and CDR2 SVGIG (reference sequence). V lost 1 base, J lost 0 bases, and 3 bases lay in between. CDR3 length equals 12 residues. This clonotype was detected only a few times. Disease in donors with ophthalmopathy had moderate-to-severe activity, CAS ≥3, NOSPECS ≥4 and under 3 months' duration. Enrollment excluded any patients with other autoimmune diseases, uncontrolled infections, pregnancy or lactation. Investigators amplified TCR beta CDR3 regions from RNA transcripts. Scientists carried out first-round RT-PCR using HTBI primers and then a second-round multiplex PCR. TCRdb reanalysed the multiplex PCR reads using MiXCR and keeps one entry per CDR3 protein. The data hold about 740,000 distinct CDR3 sequences, with roughly 40% observed a single time.

Input material: peripheral blood. The sequence came from an adult man with Graves' ophthalmopathy. V is TRBV30 and J is TRBJ1-1; D uncertain. The CDR3 is CAWSDLNTEAFF. DNA for the CDR3: TGTGCCTGGAGTGATCTGAACACTGAAGCTTTCTTT.